This T cell receptor (beta chain) appears in the sequencing data of a study of OX40 agonist ivuxolimab in advanced cancers. Overall study context: Dosing consisted of intravenous ivuxolimab at 0.01 to 10 mg/kg every 2 weeks. Averaging roughly 60 years in age, with a range of 23 to 79, the cohort was about 85% male.

Method: immunoSEQ multiplex PCR; TCRdb's copy keeps in-frame clones and lacks some. The data contain around 73,000 clones, around 89% of them seen just once; the ten biggest clones take up over 9.5%. Study-wide results and limits: There were, on average, more expanded clones in CD8+ T cells than in CD4+.

With regard to this clone: What it binds is unknown.

V lost 6 bases and J lost 0, with 20 bases in between. This CDR3 region has 17 residues. The germline CDR1 and CDR2 sequences are SNHLY and FYNNEI. The sequences come from CD4+ or CD8+ T cells sorted from blood, collected in a trial of the OX40 agonist ivuxolimab. This clonotype was sampled from an adult with an advanced solid tumor such as melanoma, head and neck, liver or kidney cancer. The J gene is TRBJ1-1, the V gene TRBV2, with D unclear. DNA of the CDR3: TGTGCCAGCAGGGTTCCTTGGGCAGACGGTTTGAACACTGAAGCTTTCTTT. Protein: CASRVPWADGLNTEAFF.